This TCR beta chain was sequenced in a study of shared clonotypes between healthy human individuals. Points from the study as a whole: The study generally estimated greater richness for naive than memory subsets. Sharing across a few donors was seen in 4% to 6.5% of naive CD4 clonotypes.

Sorted-subset replicate PCR reactions contained 200 ng DNA, corresponding to some 29,000 T cell genomes. Clones were read by immunoSEQ multiplex PCR, and TCRdb kept only the in-frame ones, dropping some. The data contain about 2.1 million clones, approximately 92% of them singletons. Terminally differentiated effector memory CD45RA+ cells were left out of the naive CD8 fraction, which was CD45RO-negative and positively selected for CCR7. Each sample came from a Caucasian adult donor living in Nashville, Tennessee. In germline, CDR1 is SQVTM, CDR2 ANQGSEA. V was cut by 4 bases and J by 8 bases, with 8 bases left in between. The CDR3 covers 11 residues. Comment on this clone: No antigen is known for it.

The rearrangement uses TRBV29-1 and TRBJ2-2, with D unresolved. The receptor was derived from a young man in good health. Some clones in this sample may be carry-over from other donors' samples. Sequenced material: naive CD8+ T cells from PBMCs. The CDR3 here is CSVVLGGELFF. CDR3 DNA sequence: TGCAGCGTTGTTCTGGGGGGGGAGCTGTTTTTT.